These 19 T cell receptor beta chains originate from one sample sequenced in a study of vaccination and CD4 T cells after COVID-19. The sample's treatment: roughly 10-day PBMC culture with coronavirus spike peptide pools or control peptides (ViraFEST assay). The unexposed donor's CD4+ T cells were collected before the COVID-19 pandemic (2011-2018). Sequencing of cultured CD4+ T cell DNA used the Oncomine TCR Beta short-read assay. Each CDR3 protein gets one entry after TCRdb re-called the PCR reads with MiXCR. The data hold roughly 9,600 distinct CDR3 sequences, with 34% observed a single time. These receptors' antigens are unknown. The sequenced material came from CD4+ T cells from blood, cultured in vitro. The origin of the receptors is a human donor in good health.

J is TRBJ1-6 and V is TRBV6-1; 7 nucleotides agree with TRBD1. The V gene's germline CDR1 is MNHNS and CDR2 SASEGT. CDR3 length: 17 residues. Unmatched junction bases numbered 6, after V lost 4 bases and J lost 0 bases. CDR3 bases: TGTGCCAGCAGTGCCTACAGGGGTAGCTCCTATAATTCACCCCTCCACTTT. It codes for CASSAYRGSSYNSPLHF.

The V and J genes are TRBV20-1 and TRBJ2-3, with D possibly being TRBD1 (5 bases). The germline V and J ends were trimmed by 3 bases and 6 bases, with 13 bases remaining between them. CDR3 length: 13 residues. Per germline, CDR1 DFQATT and CDR2 SNEGSKA (reference sequence). The CDR3 loop reads CSARDIPRDTQYF. CDR3 DNA: TGCAGTGCTAGGGACATACCGAGGGATACGCAGTATTTT.

The chain recombines TRBV5-4 with TRBJ1-4; D perhaps matches TRBD1 (5 bases). The CDR3 extends over 13 amino acids. V lost 4 bases to trimming and J lost 4 bases, with 8 bases between them. Germline CDR1 reads SGHNT; CDR2 reads YYREEE (reference sequence). CDR3 loop: CASSVQGNEKLFF. Here the CDR3 DNA reads TGTGCCAGCAGCGTGCAGGGTAATGAAAAACTGTTTTTT.

The chain joins TRBV18 to TRBJ2-3; TRBD2 agrees at 11 bases. This CDR3 comprises 16 residues. Germline-derived CDR1 and CDR2 are KGHSH and LQKENI. With 6 bases clipped from V and 2 bases from J, the junction kept 7 bases outside the gene matches. CDR3 DNA: TGTGCCAGCTCGCCAGCTAGCGGGGGGTACACAGATACGCAGTATTTT. It encodes CASSPASGGYTDTQYF.

The rearrangement joins TRBV20-1 to TRBJ1-5; no clear D gene. Germline V gene data show CDR1 as DFQATT and CDR2 as SNEGSKA (reference sequence). Trimming cost V 3 bases and J 2 bases, with 8 bases left between them. CDR3 length: 13 amino acids. The CDR3 loop reads CSASLVGNQPQHF. The CDR3 DNA follows: TGCAGTGCTAGCCTCGTGGGCAATCAGCCCCAGCATTTT.

The chain employs TRBV6-5 and TRBJ2-1; TRBD2 aligns across 7 bases. Germline V lookup: CDR1 MNHEY, CDR2 SVGAGI. Trimming cost V 2 bases and J 8 bases; bases outside gene matches: 9. The CDR3 loop spans 15 amino acids. CDR3: CASSYDRGGVDEQFF. The CDR3 nucleotides read TGTGCCAGCAGTTACGATCGCGGGGGAGTCGATGAGCAGTTCTTC.

This clonotype was observed a handful of times. This rearrangement joins TRBV7-2 to TRBJ2-1, with TRBD2 identical over 8 bases. V lost 3 bases to trimming and J lost 1 base; unmatched junction nucleotides: 5. Germline V gene data show CDR1 as SGHTA and CDR2 as FQGNSA. This CDR3 has 16 amino acids. The DNA of the CDR3 is TGTGCCAGCAGCTTTTCATCGGGGGGGTCCTACAATGAGCAGTTCTTC. This sequence encodes CASSFSSGGSYNEQFF.

The gene calls are TRBV5-1 and TRBJ2-1; TRBD1 aligns across 9 bases. Germline V gene data show CDR1 as SGHRS and CDR2 as YFSETQ. CDR3 size: 15 residues. V shed 6 bases and J 3 bases; nucleotides not matched to a gene: 7. The CDR3 reads CASTLGGQGYNEQFF. As DNA, the CDR3 is TGCGCCAGCACCCTGGGGGGACAGGGCTACAATGAGCAGTTCTTC. Full variable domain (rest looked up from reference TRBV5-1 and TRBJ2-1): KAGVTQTPRYLIKTRGQQVTLSCSPISGHRSVSWYQQTPGQGLQFLFEYFSETQRNKGNFPGRFSGRQFSNSRSEMNVSTLELGDSALYLCASTLGGQGYNEQFFGPGTRLTVL.

V and J are TRBV2 and TRBJ1-2, with D possibly being TRBD1 (5 bases). Germline assignment: CDR1 SNHLY and CDR2 FYNNEI. Between the trimmed V and J ends, which lost 7 bases and 8 bases, there was a span of 20 bases. The CDR3 loop spans 14 amino acids. CDR3 amino acids: CASIAGGAGGGYTF. CDR3 nucleotide sequence: TGTGCCAGCATCGCGGGCGGGGCTGGCGGCGGCTACACCTTC.

The sample holds a few counts of this clonotype. The junction does not match germline at one end; this may be a read error. The chain joins TRBV7-9 to TRBJ1-5, with no clear D. The V gene's germline CDR1 is SEHNR and CDR2 FQNEAQ (reference sequence). The CDR3 extends over 12 amino acids. The CDR3 loop is CASSLNGQPQHF. CDR3 sequence (DNA): TGTGCTAGCAGCTTAAATGGTCAGCCCCAGCATTTT.

V usage is TRBV12-3 or TRBV12-4 and J usage is TRBJ2-2, with TRBD2 matching 10 bases. After removal of 7 bases from V and 7 bases from J, the junction contained 9 bases not matched to a gene. The CDR3 is made up of 15 amino acids. Here the CDR3 reads CASITAGGPVGELFF. The CDR3 DNA is TGTGCCAGCATTACAGCGGGGGGGCCGGTCGGGGAGCTGTTTTTT.

This clonotype has a handful of counts. The rearrangement joins TRBV28 to TRBJ1-2; D is uncertain. The CDR3 sequence is 14 residues long. The germline gives CDR1 MDHEN, CDR2 SYDVKM. Trimming took 1 base from V and 4 from J, leaving 10 bases between them. This CDR3 is CASSLLAFFYGYTF. The CDR3 coding sequence is TGTGCCAGCAGTTTATTGGCTTTCTTCTATGGCTACACCTTC.

The CDR3 DNA is TGTGCCAGCAGCCAAGAGGACTTTTCTAACTATGGCTACACCTTC. It yields the protein CASSQEDFSNYGYTF. The chain couples TRBV4-2 to TRBJ1-2; the D is unclear. There are 15 residues in the CDR3. The V end was cut by 0 bases, the J end by 0 bases, with 8 bases between. Germline loops: CDR1 LGHNA, CDR2 YNFKEQ.

The chain joins TRBV20-1 to TRBJ1-2; 8 bases fit TRBD1. This CDR3 spans 13 amino acids. Trimming removed 5 bases from V and 4 bases from J; junction bases left unmatched: 6. In germline, CDR1 is DFQATT, CDR2 SNEGSKA (reference sequence). CDR3 sequence (DNA): TGCAGTGCTCCCGACAGGGGCTCCTATGGCTACACCTTC. It translates to CSAPDRGSYGYTF.

The chain uses TRBV30 and TRBJ1-1; D unresolved. V was shortened by 0 bases and J by 5 bases, with 4 bases between the two germline ends. The CDR3 is made up of 11 amino acids. Germline values: CDR1 GTSNPN, CDR2 SVGIG (reference sequence). The CDR3 DNA sequence: TGTGCCTGGAGTGTACAGACTGAAGCTTTCTTT. As protein: CAWSVQTEAFF.

Here the CDR3 DNA reads TGTGCCAGCAAGCGGGGGGGGTCTGATACGCAGTATTTT. It codes for CASKRGGSDTQYF. This chain connects TRBV6-1 to TRBJ2-3; TRBD2 matches at 10 bases. Trimming at V came to 7 bases and at J to 6 bases, leaving 4 bases not matched to a gene. The germline gives CDR1 MNHNS, CDR2 SASEGT. This CDR3 comprises 13 residues.

Only a few counts were recorded for this clonotype. DNA of the CDR3: TGTGCCAGCAGCGTCCAAGGCATTCAGTACTTC. This encodes CASSVQGIQYF. The genes are TRBV6-1 and TRBJ2-4; D is ambiguous. Between the trimmed V and J ends, which lost 6 bases and 9 bases, there was a span of 9 bases. Germline CDR1 MNHNS, CDR2 SASEGT. The CDR3 sequence is 11 residues long.

This clonotype has only a few counts. This sequence joins TRBV20-1 and TRBJ1-3; D possibly corresponds to TRBD1 (5 bases). With 3 bases removed from V and 1 base from J, the gap between germline ends came to 19 bases. The V gene's germline CDR1 is DFQATT and CDR2 SNEGSKA (reference sequence). This CDR3 spans 17 amino acids. The DNA for the CDR3 is TGCAGTGCTAGCGGGACCTACCAACAAGAATCTGGAAACACCATATATTTT. It encodes CSASGTYQQESGNTIYF.

A single count supports this clonotype. This chain connects TRBV9 to TRBJ2-5; 8 nucleotides match TRBD2. CDR1 is SGDLS and CDR2 is YYNGEE in the germline V gene. Losses at the gene ends were 1 base for V and 2 bases for J; bases not matched to a gene: 7. This CDR3 is built from 16 residues. The CDR3 region is CASSVSRGTRQETQYF. For the CDR3, the DNA is TGTGCCAGCAGCGTATCACGCGGGACTAGGCAAGAGACCCAGTACTTC.